Detailed here is one T cell receptor (beta chain). What antigen it recognizes has not been identified. Base quality data are lacking; no much larger clone is found one base away. This record comes from a study of patients and donors after allogeneic stem cell transplantation (TCRdb year 2020). CDR1 PRHDT and CDR2 FYEKMQ are derived from the germline V gene (reference sequence). Counted from cysteine to phenylalanine, this CDR3 has 14 amino acids. The DNA shown is the 42-base CDR3, in frame from base 1. Trimming takes 0 bases from V and 4 bases from J, and the germline ends sit 7 bases apart. Preparation of the library involved RT-PCR. The run used a NextSeq 550. TCRdb itself trimmed the public reads at Q25 with fastp, ran MiXCR and retained productive beta chains. Entries that share a CDR3 protein sequence are merged under the most common genes and DNA. In all, the sample holds approximately 250,000 distinct CDR3 sequences, and 11% to 15% of those were seen once. The top ten clones comprise under 14% of the sample.

The sequenced material came from blood, either unsorted or a sorted T cell fraction (not recorded which). The chain was built from TRBV13 and TRBJ2-1; a confident D gene designation cannot be given. The sequence derives from a human donor who was either an allogeneic HSCT recipient or a stem cell or donor lymphocyte infusion donor (not recorded which). It is not recorded whose cells these are; they may come from a transplant donor. This receptor has the CDR3 CASSLGLDYNEQFF. Here is the DNA: TGTGCCAGCAGCTTAGGACTCGATTACAATGAGCAGTTCTTC.